These T cell receptor beta chains were read from a single sample in a study of identifying expanded T cells in peripheral blood. The repertoire was sequenced with immunoSEQ multiplex PCR; TCRdb's copy has only in-frame clones and lacks some. This sample yields around 66,000 clones, of which about 89% are seen a single time; about 4.5% belongs to the top ten. Specimen: blood. All receptors come from a person aged 18-70 years in good health. The conserved cysteine and the conserved F or W are not part of the CDR3 here.

length	J	V	CDR3
12	TRBJ2-7	TRBV9	ASSLRDRVYEQY
14	TRBJ2-1	TRBV9	ASSGPGLAGGNEQF
12	TRBJ2-5	TRBV6-4	ASSDSFGKGTQY
13	TRBJ1-2	TRBV19	ASSRQQGINYGYT
10	TRBJ2-7	TRBV2	ASSEAQYEQY
14	TRBJ2-2	TRBV4-1	ASSQISTDDTGELF
11	TRBJ1-1	TRBV11-1	ASSSRDITEAF
9	TRBJ2-1	TRBV27	ASSRGNEQF
13	TRBJ2-1	TRBV18	ASSPPSLRGVEQF
10	TRBJ1-6	TRBV27	ASSLGYSPLH
12	TRBJ2-3	TRBV21-1	ASSKGLAEYTQY
12	TRBJ2-2	TRBV30	AWSTSPNTGELF
12	TRBJ1-1	TRBV25-1	ASSAYRGQTEAF
13	TRBJ1-2	TRBV7-9	ASSLDGAWNYGYT
12	TRBJ2-7	TRBV19	ASSKPGASYEQY
14	TRBJ1-2	TRBV29-1	SVESLRASSNYGYT
11	TRBJ1-1	TRBV15	ATSRDRSTEAF
13	TRBJ1-6	TRBV6-4	ASSEGTGDNSPLH